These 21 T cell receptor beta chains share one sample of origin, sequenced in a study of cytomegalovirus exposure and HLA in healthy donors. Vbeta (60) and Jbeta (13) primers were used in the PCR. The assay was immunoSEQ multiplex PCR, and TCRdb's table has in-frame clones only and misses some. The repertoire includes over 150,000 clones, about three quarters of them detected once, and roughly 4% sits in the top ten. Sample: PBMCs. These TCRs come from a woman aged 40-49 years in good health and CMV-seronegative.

The CDR3 loop is CASSLGGRREYNTIYF. CDR3 nucleotides: TGTGCCAGCAGCTTGGGTGGGAGGCGCGAATATAACACCATATATTTT. The V gene is TRBV5-6, the J gene TRBJ1-3; no definite D call. The CDR3 length is 16 residues. The germline V gene encodes CDR1 SGHDT and CDR2 YYEEEE. Deletions cut 0 bases from V and 7 bases from J, with 17 bases between.

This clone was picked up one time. CDR3 DNA: TGTGCCAGCAGTTCCCGACAGGGGGCAACAGATACGCAGTATTTT. It specifies CASSSRQGATDTQYF. This rearrangement joins TRBV28 to TRBJ2-3; 10 bases line up with TRBD1. The germline CDR1 and CDR2 sequences are MDHEN and SYDVKM. With V trimmed by 4 bases and J by 3 bases, 4 bases remained unmatched. The CDR3 spans 15 residues.

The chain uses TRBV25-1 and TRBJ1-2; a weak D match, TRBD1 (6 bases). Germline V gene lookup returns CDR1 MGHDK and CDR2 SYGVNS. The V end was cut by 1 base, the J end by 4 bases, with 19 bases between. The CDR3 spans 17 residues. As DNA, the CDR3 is TGTGCCAGCAGTGAATCTCCCGGACAGATCAACCTCTATGGCTACACCTTC. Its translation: CASSESPGQINLYGYTF.

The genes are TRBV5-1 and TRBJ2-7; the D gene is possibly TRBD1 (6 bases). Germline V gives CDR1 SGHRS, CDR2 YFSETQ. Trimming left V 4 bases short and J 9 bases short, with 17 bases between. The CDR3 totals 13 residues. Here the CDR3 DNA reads TGCGCCAGCAGCGCCTTACTCCGGGACACGCAGTACTTC. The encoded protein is CASSALLRDTQYF.

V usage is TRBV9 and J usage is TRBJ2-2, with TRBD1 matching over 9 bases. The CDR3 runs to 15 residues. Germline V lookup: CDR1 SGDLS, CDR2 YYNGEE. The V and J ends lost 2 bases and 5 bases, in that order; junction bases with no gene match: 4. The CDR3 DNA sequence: TGTGCCAGCAGCGTGTCCGGGACAGGGACCGGGGAGCTGTTTTTT. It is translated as CASSVSGTGTGELFF.

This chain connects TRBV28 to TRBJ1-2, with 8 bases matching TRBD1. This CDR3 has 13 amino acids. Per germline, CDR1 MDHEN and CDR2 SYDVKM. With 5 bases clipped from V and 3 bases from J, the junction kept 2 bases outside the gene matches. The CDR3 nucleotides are TGTGCCAGCAGTATACAGGGGGACTATGGCTACACCTTC. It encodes CASSIQGDYGYTF.

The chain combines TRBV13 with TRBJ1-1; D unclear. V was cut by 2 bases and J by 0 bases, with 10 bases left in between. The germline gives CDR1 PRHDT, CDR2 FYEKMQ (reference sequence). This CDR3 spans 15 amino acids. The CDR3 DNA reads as TGTGCCAGCAGCTTAAAATTAGATCTGAACACTGAAGCTTTCTTT. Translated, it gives CASSLKLDLNTEAFF.

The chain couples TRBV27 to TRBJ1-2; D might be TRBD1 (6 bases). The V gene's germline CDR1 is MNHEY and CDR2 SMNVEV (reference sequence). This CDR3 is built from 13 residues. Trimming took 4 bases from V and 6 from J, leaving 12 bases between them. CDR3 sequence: CASSSAQGHGYTF. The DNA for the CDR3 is TGTGCCAGCAGTTCCGCCCAGGGGCATGGCTACACCTTC.

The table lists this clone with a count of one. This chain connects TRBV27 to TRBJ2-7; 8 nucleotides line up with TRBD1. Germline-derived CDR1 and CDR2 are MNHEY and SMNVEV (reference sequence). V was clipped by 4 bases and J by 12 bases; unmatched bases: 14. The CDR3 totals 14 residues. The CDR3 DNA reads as TGTGCCAGCAGTTCCTCGGACAGGGTAAGGGGGCCGTACTTC. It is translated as CASSSSDRVRGPYF.

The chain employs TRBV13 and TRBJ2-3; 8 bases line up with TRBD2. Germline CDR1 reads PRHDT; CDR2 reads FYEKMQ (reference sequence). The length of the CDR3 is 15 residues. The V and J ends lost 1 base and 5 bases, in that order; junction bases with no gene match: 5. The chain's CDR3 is CASSLDGRAKDTQYF. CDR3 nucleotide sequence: TGTGCCAGCAGCTTAGACGGGAGGGCCAAAGATACGCAGTATTTT.

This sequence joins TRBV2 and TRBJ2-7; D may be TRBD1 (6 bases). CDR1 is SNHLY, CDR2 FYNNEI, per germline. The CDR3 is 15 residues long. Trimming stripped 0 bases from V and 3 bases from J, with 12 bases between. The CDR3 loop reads CASSEAFGTYYEQYF. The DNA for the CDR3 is TGTGCCAGCAGTGAAGCGTTCGGGACATACTACGAGCAGTACTTC.

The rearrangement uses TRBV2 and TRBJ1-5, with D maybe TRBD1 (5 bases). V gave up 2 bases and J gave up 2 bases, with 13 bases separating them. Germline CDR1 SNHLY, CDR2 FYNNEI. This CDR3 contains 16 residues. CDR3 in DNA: TGTGCCAGCAGTGAACAGCGGGGGAGAGGCAATCAGCCCCAGCATTTT. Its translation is CASSEQRGRGNQPQHF.

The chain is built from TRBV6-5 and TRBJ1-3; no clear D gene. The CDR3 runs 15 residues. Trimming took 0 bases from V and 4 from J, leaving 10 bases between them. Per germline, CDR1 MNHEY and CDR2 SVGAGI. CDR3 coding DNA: TGTGCCAGCAGTTACTCGGCGGGCGCGGGAAACACCATATATTTT. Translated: CASSYSAGAGNTIYF.

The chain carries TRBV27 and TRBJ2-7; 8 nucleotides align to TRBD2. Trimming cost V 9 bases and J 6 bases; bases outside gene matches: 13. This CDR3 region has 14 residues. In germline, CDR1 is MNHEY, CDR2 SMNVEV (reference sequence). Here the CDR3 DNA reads TGTGCCAGTAAGACGGGACTAGGGCTTGGCGAGCAGTACTTC. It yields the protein CASKTGLGLGEQYF.

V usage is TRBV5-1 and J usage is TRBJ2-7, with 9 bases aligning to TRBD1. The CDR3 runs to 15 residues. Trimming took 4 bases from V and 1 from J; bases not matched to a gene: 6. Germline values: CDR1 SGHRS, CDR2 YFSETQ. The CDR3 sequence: CASSTGTGMSYEQYF. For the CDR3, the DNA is TGCGCCAGCAGCACCGGGACAGGGATGTCCTACGAGCAGTACTTC.

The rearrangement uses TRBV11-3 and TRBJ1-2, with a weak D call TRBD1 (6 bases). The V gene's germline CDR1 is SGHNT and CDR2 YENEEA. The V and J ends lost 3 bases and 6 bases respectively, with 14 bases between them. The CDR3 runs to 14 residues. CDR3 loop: CASSFLQGGDGYTF. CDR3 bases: TGTGCCAGCAGCTTCCTACAGGGAGGGGATGGCTACACCTTC.

In nucleotides, the CDR3 is TGTGCCAGCAGGTTTAGGAGACAGGGTTCCCTTTATGGCTACACCTTC. Its translation: CASRFRRQGSLYGYTF. The rearrangement uses TRBV27 and TRBJ1-2, with 7 bases fitting TRBD1. The junction had 15 bases not matched to a gene; V was cut back by 6 bases and J by 5 bases. From germline, CDR1 is MNHEY and CDR2 SMNVEV (reference sequence). This CDR3 has 16 residues.

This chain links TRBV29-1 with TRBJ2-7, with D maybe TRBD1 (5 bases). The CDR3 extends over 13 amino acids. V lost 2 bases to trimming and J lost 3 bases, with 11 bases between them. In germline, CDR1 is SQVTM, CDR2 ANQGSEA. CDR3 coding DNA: TGCAGCGTTGAACCGGGCCAGGGCTACGAGCAGTACTTC. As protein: CSVEPGQGYEQYF.

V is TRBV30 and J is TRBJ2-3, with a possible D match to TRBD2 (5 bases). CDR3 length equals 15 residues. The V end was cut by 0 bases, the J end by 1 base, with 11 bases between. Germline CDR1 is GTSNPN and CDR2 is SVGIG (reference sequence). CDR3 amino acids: CAWSVLGRGTDTQYF. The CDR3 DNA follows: TGTGCCTGGAGTGTATTAGGGCGGGGCACAGATACGCAGTATTTT.

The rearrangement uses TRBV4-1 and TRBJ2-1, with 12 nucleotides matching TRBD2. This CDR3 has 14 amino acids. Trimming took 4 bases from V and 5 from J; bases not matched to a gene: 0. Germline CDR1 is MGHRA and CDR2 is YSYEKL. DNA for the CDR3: TGCGCCAGCAGCCGACTAGCGGGAGACAATGAGCAGTTCTTC. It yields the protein CASSRLAGDNEQFF.

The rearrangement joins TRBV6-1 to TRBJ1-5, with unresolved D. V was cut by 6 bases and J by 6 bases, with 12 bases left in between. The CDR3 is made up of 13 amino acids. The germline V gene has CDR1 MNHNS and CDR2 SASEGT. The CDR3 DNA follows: TGTGCCAGCAGGGCCTACTCGGGTCAGCCCCAGCATTTT. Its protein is CASRAYSGQPQHF.